Sequencing of this T cell receptor beta chain was carried out in a study of blood T cell repertoires in COVID-19. About the research overall: Samples representing acute and convalescent COVID-19 were sourced from the United States, Italy and Spain.

Those who participated ranged in age from roughly 18 to 89 years and resided in about two dozen US areas. Participant-given clinical history determined each cohort assignment. Exposed enrollees encountered a COVID-19 case at some point within 2 weeks before study entry. CDR3 length: 17 amino acids. Germline-derived CDR1 and CDR2 are SGHTS and YDEGEE. V was pared by 3 bases and J by 10 bases, with 11 bases of the junction left unmatched. The assay was immunoSEQ multiplex PCR, and TCRdb's table has in-frame clones only and misses some. This sample carries about 150,000 clones, over 80% of them seen once, and the ten largest clones take over 5%.

The gene calls are TRBV5-8 and TRBJ1-6, with 12 positions matching TRBD1. Material: PBMCs or T cells enriched from blood (not recorded which). The clonotype comes from a man in his 70s who had been exposed to COVID-19. CDR3 loop: CASSWAPLGTGGSPLHF. DNA of the CDR3: TGTGCCAGCAGCTGGGCCCCTCTGGGGACAGGGGGCTCACCCCTCCACTTT.